The 9 T cell receptor beta chains below come from one sample, sequenced in a study of patients and donors after allogeneic stem cell transplantation. MiXCR, run by TCRdb on the RT-PCR reads, gives a single entry per CDR3 protein. The profile shows about 400,000 distinct CDR3 sequences, 15% to 20% of them singletons. Input material: blood, either unsorted or a sorted T cell fraction (not recorded which). The receptors here all came from a human donor who was either an allogeneic HSCT recipient or a stem cell or donor lymphocyte infusion donor (not recorded which). It is not recorded whose cells these are; they may come from a transplant donor.

This clonotype was detected only a few times. The genes are TRBV6-1 and TRBJ1-1; 8 positions agree with TRBD1. The CDR3 is 13 amino acids. The V gene's germline CDR1 is MNHNS and CDR2 SASEGT. The ends lost 6 bases at V and 3 bases at J; junction bases unmatched: 3. CDR3 sequence (DNA): TGTGCCAGCAGGACACAGGGGGACACTGAAGCTTTCTTT. Translation gives CASRTQGDTEAFF.

This chain joins TRBV11-2 and TRBJ1-6; 9 bases match TRBD1. The CDR3 extends over 15 amino acids. J lost 6 bases, V lost 4 bases, and 4 bases had no gene match. CDR1 is SGHAT and CDR2 is FQNNGV in the germline V gene. CDR3 amino acids: CASSYGTGSNSPLHF. CDR3 nucleotide sequence: TGTGCCAGCAGCTACGGGACAGGGAGTAATTCACCCCTCCACTTT. Using reference TRBV11-2 and TRBJ1-6 for the parts outside the CDR3, the full variable domain is EAGVAQSPRYKIIEKRQSVAFWCNPISGHATLYWYQQILGQGPKLLIQFQNNGVVDDSQLPKDRFSAERLKGVDSTLKIQPAKLEDSAVYLCASSYGTGSNSPLHFGNGTRLTVT.

This clonotype was picked up a small number of times. The chain is built from TRBV27 and TRBJ2-5; no clear D gene. Germline V gene lookup returns CDR1 MNHEY and CDR2 SMNVEV (reference sequence). The CDR3 totals 15 residues. Between the trimmed V and J ends, which lost 10 bases and 7 bases, there was a span of 25 bases. The chain's CDR3 is CATLLRLGSGGTQYF. In nucleotides, the CDR3 is TGTGCCACCCTTCTTCGACTGGGCTCGGGTGGGACCCAGTACTTC.

A few counts support this clonotype. At one end the junction does not follow the germline gene, possibly because of a read error. V usage is TRBV12-3 or TRBV12-4 and J usage is TRBJ2-3; no definite D call. CDR3 length: 11 residues. The CDR3 spells CASSFKDTQYF. CDR3 in DNA: TGCGCCAGCAGCTTTAAAGATACGCAGTATTTT.

This clonotype was found a few times. This chain uses TRBV18 with TRBJ1-1; D uncertain. CDR1 KGHSH and CDR2 LQKENI come from the germline V gene. V lost 1 base, J lost 0 bases, and 12 bases lay in between. The length of the CDR3 is 16 residues. The CDR3 loop reads CASSPRRALMNTEAFF. CDR3 coding DNA: TGTGCCAGCTCACCACGGAGGGCCCTTATGAACACTGAAGCTTTCTTT.

The DNA of the CDR3 is TGCGCCAGCAGCTTATACAGGGTGGGGAATGAGCAGTTCTTC. Protein product: CASSLYRVGNEQFF. The rearrangement links TRBV5-1 to TRBJ2-1; D might be TRBD1 (6 bases). Germline V gene data show CDR1 as SGHRS and CDR2 as YFSETQ. Trimming cost V 2 bases and J 7 bases, with 13 bases left between them. This CDR3 comprises 14 residues.

V usage is TRBV5-1 and J usage is TRBJ2-1; 13 nucleotides line up with TRBD2. In germline, CDR1 is SGHRS, CDR2 YFSETQ. The CDR3 runs to 14 residues. After removal of 10 bases from V and 7 bases from J, the junction contained 8 bases not matched to a gene. The CDR3 coding sequence is TGCGCCCGAGGGCTGACTAGCGGGAGGAATGAGCAGTTCTTC. Encoded protein: CARGLTSGRNEQFF.

This clonotype was observed a few times. The genes are TRBV18 and TRBJ2-7; 8 bases agree with TRBD2. The CDR3 contains 15 residues. From germline, CDR1 is KGHSH and CDR2 LQKENI. Trimming removed 1 base from V and 5 bases from J; junction bases left unmatched: 7. The CDR3 protein is CASSPRAGGTHEQYF. DNA of the CDR3: TGTGCCAGCTCACCACGGGCGGGAGGAACACACGAGCAGTACTTC.

This clonotype was detected only once. The chain combines TRBV5-4 with TRBJ2-4, with TRBD2 matching 8 bases. The V gene end was trimmed by 4 bases and the J gene end by 9 bases; junction bases not matched to a gene: 9. This CDR3 comprises 14 residues. Germline CDR1 SGHNT, CDR2 YYREEE (reference sequence). The CDR3 here is CASSPISGGGIQYF. The CDR3 nucleotides are TGTGCCAGCAGCCCTATTTCCGGGGGGGGCATTCAGTACTTC. Supplemented by reference TRBV5-4 and TRBJ2-4, the full variable domain reads ETGVTQSPTHLIKTRGQQVTLRCSSQSGHNTVSWYQQALGQGPQFIFQYYREEENGRGNFPPRFSGLQFPNYSSELNVNALELDDSALYLCASSPISGGGIQYFGAGTRLSVL.